This T cell receptor (beta chain) originates from a study of blood T cell repertoires in COVID-19. Looking at the study overall: From T cells, B-cell-depleted T cells, or PBMCs came the material, which was cDNA or gDNA.

The repertoire was sequenced with immunoSEQ multiplex PCR; TCRdb's copy has only in-frame clones and lacks some. The sample consists of 200,000 to 250,000 clones, roughly 84% of them appearing once. This clone has only one observation. V gave up 2 bases and J gave up 0 bases, with 5 bases separating them. The CDR3 totals 14 residues. Looked up from germline, CDR1 is MNHEY and CDR2 is SVGAGI. The chain carries TRBV6-5 and TRBJ1-3; D not certain. Source material: peripheral blood. The sequence derives from an elderly woman with active or convalescent COVID-19. CDR3 sequence (DNA): TGTGCCAGCAGTTACCGGGACTCTGGAAACACCATATATTTT. Amino acid sequence: CASSYRDSGNTIYF.